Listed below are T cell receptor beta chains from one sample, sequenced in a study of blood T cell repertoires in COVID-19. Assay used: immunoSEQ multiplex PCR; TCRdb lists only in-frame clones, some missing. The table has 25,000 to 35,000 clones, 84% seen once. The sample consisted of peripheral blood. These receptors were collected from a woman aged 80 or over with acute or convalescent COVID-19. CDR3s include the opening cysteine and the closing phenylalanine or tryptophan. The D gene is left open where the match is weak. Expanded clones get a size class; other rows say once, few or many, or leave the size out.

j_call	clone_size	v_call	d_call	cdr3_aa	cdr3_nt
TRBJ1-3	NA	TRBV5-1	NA	CASKWQNSGNTIYF	TGCGCCAGCAAGTGGCAGAACTCTGGAAACACCATATATTTT
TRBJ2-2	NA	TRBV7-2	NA	CASSLVTPMGELFF	TGTGCCAGCAGCTTAGTGACTCCAATGGGGGAGCTGTTTTTT
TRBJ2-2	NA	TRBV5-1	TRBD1	CASSPGTGAVSGELFF	TGCGCCAGCAGCCCAGGGACAGGGGCGGTATCCGGGGAGCTGTTTTTT
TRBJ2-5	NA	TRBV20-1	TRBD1	CSASPTQGQQETQYF	TGCAGTGCTAGTCCGACTCAGGGACAGCAAGAGACCCAGTACTTC
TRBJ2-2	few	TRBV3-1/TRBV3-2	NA	CASSQDRAGELFF	TGTGCCAGCAGCCAAGATCGGGCCGGGGAGCTGTTTTTT
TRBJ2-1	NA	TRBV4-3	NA	CASSPSVSKHNEQFF	TGCGCCAGCAGCCCCTCCGTGTCGAAGCACAATGAGCAGTTCTTC
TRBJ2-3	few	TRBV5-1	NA	CASSLGGSSTDTQYF	TGCGCCAGCAGCTTGGGGGGCAGCTCCACAGATACGCAGTATTTT
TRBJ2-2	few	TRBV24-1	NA	CATSPFQGNTGELFF	TGTGCCACCAGTCCTTTCCAGGGTAACACCGGGGAGCTGTTTTTT
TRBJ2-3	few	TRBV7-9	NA	CASSQEGLTTDTQYF	TGTGCCAGCAGCCAAGAGGGTTTAACCACAGATACGCAGTATTTT
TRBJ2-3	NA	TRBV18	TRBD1	CASSSGQGSTDTQYF	TGTGCCAGCTCGTCGGGACAGGGCAGCACAGATACGCAGTATTTT
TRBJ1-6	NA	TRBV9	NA	CASSVAQENSPLHF	TGTGCCAGCAGCGTAGCACAGGAAAATTCACCCCTCCACTTT
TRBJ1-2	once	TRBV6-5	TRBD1	CATEKDTGGHYGYTF	TGTGCCACCGAAAAAGACACAGGGGGTCACTATGGCTACACCTTC
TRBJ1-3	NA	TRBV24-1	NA	CATSAAGQGNTIYF	TGTGCCACCAGTGCCGCCGGACAAGGAAACACCATATATTTT
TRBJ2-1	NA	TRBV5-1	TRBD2	CASSRTLGTTDHEQFF	TGCGCCAGCAGTCGTACCCTAGGGACTACGGACCATGAGCAGTTCTTC
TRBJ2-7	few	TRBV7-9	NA	CATRTDRSPYEQYF	TGTGCCACCCGCACCGACAGGTCTCCCTACGAGCAGTACTTC
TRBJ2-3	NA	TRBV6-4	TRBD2	CASSEVSGGSQYF	TGTGCCAGCAGTGAAGTTAGCGGGGGCTCGCAGTATTTT
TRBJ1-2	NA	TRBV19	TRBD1	CASSPGTGAYGYTF	TGTGCCAGTAGTCCCGGGACAGGGGCCTATGGCTACACCTTC
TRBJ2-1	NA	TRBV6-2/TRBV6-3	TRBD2	CASSYSISGSYNEQFF	TGTGCCAGCAGTTACTCGATTAGCGGGAGTTACAATGAGCAGTTCTTC
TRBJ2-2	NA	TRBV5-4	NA	CASSLGQGTGELFF	TGTGCCAGCAGCTTGGGTCAGGGGACCGGGGAGCTGTTTTTT
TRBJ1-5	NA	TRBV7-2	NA	CASSFPNQPQHF	TGTGCCAGCAGCTTTCCTAATCAGCCCCAGCATTTT
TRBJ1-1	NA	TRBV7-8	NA	CASSPLRNTEAFF	TGTGCCAGCAGTCCGCTTAGGAACACTGAAGCTTTCTTT
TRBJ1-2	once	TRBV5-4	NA	CASSLAAGLNGYTF	TGTGCCAGCAGCTTGGCGGCAGGGCTGAATGGCTACACCTTC
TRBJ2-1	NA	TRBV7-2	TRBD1	CASSLVTGGHNEQFF	TGTGCCAGCAGCTTAGTAACAGGGGGGCACAATGAGCAGTTCTTC
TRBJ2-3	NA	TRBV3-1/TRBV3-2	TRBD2	CASSQGGTSPTDTQYF	TGTGCCAGCAGCCAAGGAGGGACTAGCCCCACAGATACGCAGTATTTT
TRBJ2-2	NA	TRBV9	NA	CASSVVASPNTGELFF	TGTGCCAGCAGCGTAGTGGCTAGCCCGAACACCGGGGAGCTGTTTTTT
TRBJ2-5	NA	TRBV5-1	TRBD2	CASSRTSGQETQYF	TGCGCCAGCAGCAGGACTAGCGGGCAAGAGACCCAGTACTTC
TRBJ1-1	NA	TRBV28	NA	CASKNTKNTEAFF	TGTGCCAGCAAGAACACGAAGAACACTGAAGCTTTCTTT
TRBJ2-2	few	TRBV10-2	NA	CASSDGRVHTGELFF	TGCGCCAGCAGTGATGGGCGGGTGCACACCGGGGAGCTGTTTTTT
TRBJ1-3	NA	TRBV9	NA	CASSTGLIGNTIYF	TGTGCCAGCAGCACGGGGTTAATTGGAAACACCATATATTTT
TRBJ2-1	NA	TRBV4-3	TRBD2	CASSQDPPEGLAGFNEQFF	TGCGCCAGCAGCCAAGATCCCCCAGAGGGACTAGCGGGATTCAATGAGCAGTTCTTC
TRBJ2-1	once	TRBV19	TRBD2	CASSKRLAGGFAYNEQFF	TGTGCCAGTAGTAAGAGGCTAGCGGGGGGTTTCGCCTACAATGAGCAGTTCTTC
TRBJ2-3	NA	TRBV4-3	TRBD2	CASSLGLSTDTQYF	TGCGCCAGCAGCCTGGGACTAAGCACAGATACGCAGTATTTT
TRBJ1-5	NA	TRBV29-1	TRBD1	CSVGTASNQPQHF	TGCAGCGTCGGGACAGCTAGCAATCAGCCCCAGCATTTT
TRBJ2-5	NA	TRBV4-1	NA	CASSLYSDMQETQYF	TGCGCCAGCAGCCTTTACTCCGATATGCAAGAGACCCAGTACTTC
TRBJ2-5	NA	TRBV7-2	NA	CASSLARETQYF	TGTGCCAGCAGCTTAGCGCGGGAGACCCAGTACTTC
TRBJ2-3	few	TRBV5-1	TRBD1	CASSLGQGRGTDTQYF	TGCGCCAGCAGCTTGGGACAGGGAAGGGGCACAGATACGCAGTATTTT
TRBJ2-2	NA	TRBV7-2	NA	CASSLGRAQGLFF	TGTGCCAGCAGCTTAGGAAGAGCCCAGGGGCTGTTTTTT
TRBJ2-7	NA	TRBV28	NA	CASRETPSYEQYF	TGTGCCAGCAGAGAGACACCCTCCTACGAGCAGTACTTC
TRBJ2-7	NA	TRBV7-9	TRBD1	CASSLSGTGYNEQYF	TGTGCCAGCAGCTTATCCGGGACAGGGTACAACGAGCAGTACTTC
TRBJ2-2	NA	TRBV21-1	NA	CASSKPNPRLAGDTGELFF	TGTGCCAGCAGCAAACCGAACCCCCGACTAGCGGGAGACACCGGGGAGCTGTTTTTT
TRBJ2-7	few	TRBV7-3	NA	CASSLYSSYEQYF	TGTGCCAGCAGCTTATACAGCTCCTACGAGCAGTACTTC
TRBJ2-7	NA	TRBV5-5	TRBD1	CASSLATGGYNEQYF	TGTGCCAGCAGCTTGGCGACAGGGGGCTACAACGAGCAGTACTTC
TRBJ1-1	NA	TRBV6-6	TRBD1	CASLDRAVMNTEAFF	TGTGCCAGCCTCGACAGGGCCGTCATGAACACTGAAGCTTTCTTT
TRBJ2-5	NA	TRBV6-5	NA	CASSSLQGGLAETQYF	TGTGCCAGCAGTTCCCTACAGGGGGGGTTAGCAGAGACCCAGTACTTC
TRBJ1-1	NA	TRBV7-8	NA	CASSSGHKNTEAFF	TGTGCCAGCAGCTCGGGACATAAGAACACTGAAGCTTTCTTT
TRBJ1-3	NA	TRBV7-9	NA	CASSLTDSGNTIYF	TGTGCCAGCAGCCTGACTGACTCTGGAAACACCATATATTTT